This is a list of T cell receptor beta chains from one sample in a study of OX40 agonist ivuxolimab in advanced cancers. Data came from immunoSEQ multiplex PCR; TCRdb stores just in-frame clones and leaves some out. Of around 29,000 clones listed, 85% to 90% were seen once; the top ten hold about 50%. The source was CD4+ or CD8+ T cells sorted from blood, collected in a trial of the OX40 agonist ivuxolimab. The receptors derive from an adult with an advanced solid tumor such as melanoma, head and neck, liver or kidney cancer. Both conserved end residues are part of each CDR3. D genes are given only for firm matches. Clone size is shown for a subset of rows, as once, few, many or a class of expanded clone.

D gene: TRBD1
V gene: TRBV27
J gene: TRBJ1-3
clone size: .
CDR3 DNA: TGTGCCAGCAGTACAGGGACAGTGGGAAACACCATATATTTT
CDR3 protein: CASSTGTVGNTIYF

D gene: .
V gene: TRBV28
J gene: TRBJ1-1
clone size: few
CDR3 DNA: TGTGCCAGCAGTCTACAGGGATTTGATACTGAAGCTTTCTTT
CDR3 protein: CASSLQGFDTEAFF

D gene: .
V gene: TRBV25-1
J gene: TRBJ2-1
clone size: .
CDR3 DNA: TGTGCCAGCAGTGTCTCCTACAATGAGCAGTTCTTC
CDR3 protein: CASSVSYNEQFF

D gene: .
V gene: TRBV7-3
J gene: TRBJ2-7
clone size: few
CDR3 DNA: TGTGCCAGCAGCTCGGGTGGGGTAGGATACGAGCAGTACTTC
CDR3 protein: CASSSGGVGYEQYF

D gene: .
V gene: TRBV2
J gene: TRBJ2-5
clone size: .
CDR3 DNA: TGTGCCAGCAGTGAGTCTACGGCACTGGGGGAGACCCAGTACTTC
CDR3 protein: CASSESTALGETQYF

D gene: .
V gene: TRBV9
J gene: TRBJ1-2
clone size: .
CDR3 DNA: TGTGCCAGCAGCTATGGACAGCGCTATGGCTACACCTTC
CDR3 protein: CASSYGQRYGYTF

D gene: .
V gene: TRBV4-1
J gene: TRBJ2-3
clone size: few
CDR3 DNA: TGCGCCAGCAGCCCCCTGGGGACTCGCGTCACAGATACGCAGTATTTT
CDR3 protein: CASSPLGTRVTDTQYF

D gene: TRBD1
V gene: TRBV6-1
J gene: TRBJ1-2
clone size: .
CDR3 DNA: TGTGCCAGCAGTGAGACAGGGGATGGCTACACCTTC
CDR3 protein: CASSETGDGYTF

D gene: TRBD1
V gene: TRBV6-6
J gene: TRBJ1-2
clone size: .
CDR3 DNA: TGTGCCAGCAGTTACGGGACAGGGATTCTGGGCTACACCTTC
CDR3 protein: CASSYGTGILGYTF

D gene: .
V gene: TRBV27
J gene: TRBJ1-5
clone size: few
CDR3 DNA: TGTGCCAGCAGTTCTCAGCCCCAGCATTTT
CDR3 protein: CASSSQPQHF

D gene: .
V gene: TRBV5-6
J gene: TRBJ1-6
clone size: .
CDR3 DNA: TGTGCCAGCAGCGAGACAGTAAATTCACCCCTCCACTTT
CDR3 protein: CASSETVNSPLHF

D gene: .
V gene: TRBV7-9
J gene: TRBJ1-1
clone size: .
CDR3 DNA: TGTGCCAGCAGCTTAGCCCGCGTCGGATCCGGGGGCACTGAAGCTTTCTTT
CDR3 protein: CASSLARVGSGGTEAFF

D gene: .
V gene: TRBV5-6
J gene: TRBJ2-6
clone size: once
CDR3 DNA: TGTGCCAGCAGCTTTAACCAGGGACTTGGGGCCAACGTCCTGACTTTC
CDR3 protein: CASSFNQGLGANVLTF

D gene: TRBD1
V gene: TRBV9
J gene: TRBJ2-1
clone size: .
CDR3 DNA: TGTGCCAGCAGCGGATCGGGACAGGGGTCTTACAATGAGCAGTTCTTC
CDR3 protein: CASSGSGQGSYNEQFF

D gene: TRBD1
V gene: TRBV29-1
J gene: TRBJ1-2
clone size: .
CDR3 DNA: TGCAGCTCAACCCCGGGACAGGGGGCGGAGGGCTACACCTTC
CDR3 protein: CSSTPGQGAEGYTF

D gene: .
V gene: TRBV5-1
J gene: TRBJ2-3
clone size: .
CDR3 DNA: TGCGCCAGCAGCTTAATGGGTTCGAGGACAGATACGCAGTATTTT
CDR3 protein: CASSLMGSRTDTQYF

D gene: .
V gene: TRBV18
J gene: TRBJ1-1
clone size: .
CDR3 DNA: TGTGCCAGCTCACCAGAGGGACTGAGAACTGAAGCTTTCTTT
CDR3 protein: CASSPEGLRTEAFF

D gene: .
V gene: TRBV13
J gene: TRBJ1-4
clone size: .
CDR3 DNA: TGTGCCAGCAGCTTCCAGGGGATAGTGGATGAAAAACTGTTTTTT
CDR3 protein: CASSFQGIVDEKLFF

D gene: TRBD1
V gene: TRBV7-6
J gene: TRBJ1-1
clone size: many
CDR3 DNA: TGTGCCAGCAGCTTGCAGGGGGCGCGGACTGAAGCTTTCTTT
CDR3 protein: CASSLQGARTEAFF

D gene: .
V gene: TRBV10-3
J gene: TRBJ1-2
clone size: .
CDR3 DNA: TGTGCCATCAGTGAGGAAGCAGGGTACTATGGCTACACCTTC
CDR3 protein: CAISEEAGYYGYTF

D gene: .
V gene: TRBV28
J gene: TRBJ1-2
clone size: once
CDR3 DNA: TGTGCCAGCAGTTTCCCGCCAGTCCACTATGGCTACACCTTC
CDR3 protein: CASSFPPVHYGYTF

D gene: .
V gene: TRBV27
J gene: TRBJ1-4
clone size: .
CDR3 DNA: TGTGCCAGCAGTCCGACAGCCTATAATGAAAAACTGTTTTTT
CDR3 protein: CASSPTAYNEKLFF

D gene: .
V gene: TRBV7-2
J gene: TRBJ2-7
clone size: .
CDR3 DNA: TGTGCCAGCAGCTTCGGCACGGAGCAGTACTTC
CDR3 protein: CASSFGTEQYF

D gene: .
V gene: TRBV9
J gene: TRBJ2-1
clone size: few
CDR3 DNA: TGTGCCAGCAGCGTTTCTTCCAACCCCTCCTCCTACAATGAGCAGTTCTTC
CDR3 protein: CASSVSSNPSSYNEQFF

D gene: .
V gene: TRBV6-5
J gene: TRBJ2-1
clone size: .
CDR3 DNA: TGTGCCAGCAGGAAGGGGTACAATGAGCAGTTCTTC
CDR3 protein: CASRKGYNEQFF

D gene: TRBD1
V gene: TRBV5-6
J gene: TRBJ2-2
clone size: .
CDR3 DNA: TGTGCCAGCAGCCCGGGGACCCAGGGGGCCGGGGAGCTGTTTTTT
CDR3 protein: CASSPGTQGAGELFF

D gene: .
V gene: TRBV28
J gene: TRBJ1-3
clone size: .
CDR3 DNA: TGTGCCAGCAGTTTCCTTACGGCAGGCTCTGGAAACACCATATATTTT
CDR3 protein: CASSFLTAGSGNTIYF

D gene: TRBD2
V gene: TRBV30
J gene: TRBJ2-1
clone size: .
CDR3 DNA: TGTGCCTGGAGTGTAGCGGGGGCGGGGTATGAGCAGTTCTTC
CDR3 protein: CAWSVAGAGYEQFF

D gene: .
V gene: TRBV28
J gene: TRBJ2-4
clone size: few
CDR3 DNA: TGTGCCAGCAGTGACGCATCCCAATATCCTGGGGGCATTCAGTACTTC
CDR3 protein: CASSDASQYPGGIQYF

D gene: .
V gene: TRBV19
J gene: TRBJ1-6
clone size: .
CDR3 DNA: TGTGCCAGTAGTCCCGGCCAGGTCTATAATTCACCCCTCCACTTT
CDR3 protein: CASSPGQVYNSPLHF

D gene: .
V gene: TRBV10-2
J gene: TRBJ2-7
clone size: .
CDR3 DNA: TGCGCCAGCAGTGGGGGCAGGGACTTCTACGAGCAGTACTTC
CDR3 protein: CASSGGRDFYEQYF

D gene: .
V gene: TRBV7-9
J gene: TRBJ2-2
clone size: .
CDR3 DNA: TGTGCCAGCAGCCCGACCGGGACAATGGTCACCGGGGAGCTGTTTTTT
CDR3 protein: CASSPTGTMVTGELFF

D gene: .
V gene: TRBV5-6
J gene: TRBJ2-7
clone size: .
CDR3 DNA: TGTGCCAGCAGCGTCGGGACGGGAGAGCAGTACTTC
CDR3 protein: CASSVGTGEQYF

D gene: .
V gene: TRBV28
J gene: TRBJ2-7
clone size: .
CDR3 DNA: TGTGCCAGCAGTTTATTAGCAGTCTCCTACGAGCAGTACTTC
CDR3 protein: CASSLLAVSYEQYF